These 11 T cell receptor beta chains came from one sample sequenced in a study of cytomegalovirus exposure and HLA in healthy donors. Primers included in the PCR were 60 Vbeta and 13 Jbeta primers. Assay: immunoSEQ multiplex PCR; the TCRdb copy retains only in-frame clones and omits some. Here the sample spans about 86,000 clones, roughly 80% being singletons. Sequencing used PBMCs. Receptors were obtained from a woman in her forties in good health and CMV-seropositive.

This chain uses TRBV11-2 with TRBJ2-7; no reliable D call. CDR1 is SGHAT, CDR2 FQNNGV, per germline. This CDR3 has 14 amino acids. Between the trimmed V and J ends, which lost 3 bases and 7 bases, there was a span of 16 bases. The CDR3 sequence: CASSLANRVREQYF. DNA for the CDR3: TGTGCCAGCAGCTTGGCCAATCGAGTGAGGGAGCAGTACTTC. Filled out from reference TRBV11-2 and TRBJ2-7, the complete variable domain reads EAGVAQSPRYKIIEKRQSVAFWCNPISGHATLYWYQQILGQGPKLLIQFQNNGVVDDSQLPKDRFSAERLKGVDSTLKIQPAKLEDSAVYLCASSLANRVREQYFGPGTRLTVT.

The chain links TRBV27 to TRBJ2-7; a weak D match, TRBD1 (6 bases). V gave up 2 bases and J gave up 0 bases, with 11 bases separating them. Germline V lookup: CDR1 MNHEY, CDR2 SMNVEV (reference sequence). The CDR3 sequence is 15 residues long. The CDR3 sequence is CASSLTGTYSYEQYF. DNA of the CDR3: TGTGCCAGCAGTTTAACCGGGACATACTCCTACGAGCAGTACTTC.

The gene calls are TRBV28 and TRBJ2-5, with D possibly being TRBD1 (5 bases). The J call is doubtful: the DNA matches TRBJ2-7 better. Germline V CDR1 and CDR2: MDHEN, SYDVKM. The CDR3 runs to 13 residues. The CDR3 DNA follows: TGTGCCAGCAGTTTACAGGGTCCGTACGAGCAGTACTTC. Its translation: CASSLQGPYEQYF.

The chain is built from TRBV19 and TRBJ2-5; 7 bases are shared with TRBD1. Trimming removed 3 bases from V and 3 bases from J; junction bases left unmatched: 7. Germline V gene sequence: CDR1 LNHDA, CDR2 SQIVND (reference sequence). CDR3 length equals 15 residues. The CDR3 bases are TGTGCCAGTAGTATCCCCAGGGGGATCAAAGAGACCCAGTACTTC. Translating gives CASSIPRGIKETQYF.

The V gene is TRBV4-1, the J gene TRBJ2-7, with D possibly being TRBD2 (6 bases). Between the trimmed V and J ends, which lost 1 base and 0 bases, there was a span of 10 bases. CDR3 length: 15 amino acids. Per the germline V gene, CDR1 is MGHRA and CDR2 is YSYEKL. CDR3: CASSQGPGVSYEQYF. In nucleotides, the CDR3 is TGCGCCAGCAGCCAAGGACCGGGGGTCTCCTACGAGCAGTACTTC.

The chain recombines TRBV5-1 with TRBJ1-2; D is undetermined. CDR3 size: 15 residues. Germline V gene lookup returns CDR1 SGHRS and CDR2 YFSETQ. With 0 bases removed from V and 3 bases from J, the gap between germline ends came to 12 bases. For the CDR3, the DNA is TGCGCCAGCAGCTTGGACGCAGGCTCCTACTATGGCTACACCTTC. Its protein product is CASSLDAGSYYGYTF. Full variable domain (missing parts from reference TRBV5-1 and TRBJ1-2): KAGVTQTPRYLIKTRGQQVTLSCSPISGHRSVSWYQQTPGQGLQFLFEYFSETQRNKGNFPGRFSGRQFSNSRSEMNVSTLELGDSALYLCASSLDAGSYYGYTFGSGTRLTVV.

This clone was found a few times. This rearrangement joins TRBV7-2 to TRBJ1-1; D not resolved. The CDR3 consists of 12 residues. V was cut by 3 bases and J by 12 bases, with 14 bases left in between. Per the germline V gene, CDR1 is SGHTA and CDR2 is FQGNSA. The CDR3 loop is CASSFQRKEPFF. The CDR3 DNA reads as TGTGCCAGCAGCTTTCAGCGGAAGGAACCTTTCTTT. Full variable domain (rest looked up from reference TRBV7-2 and TRBJ1-1): GAGVSQSPSNKVTEKGKDVELRCDPISGHTALYWYRQSLGQGLEFLIYFQGNSAPDKSGLPSDRFSAERTGGSVSTLTIQRTQQEDSAVYLCASSFQRKEPFFGQGTRLTVV.

This sequence joins TRBV7-9 and TRBJ1-4, with D maybe TRBD1 (6 bases). The CDR3 totals 12 residues. Germline CDR1 is SEHNR and CDR2 is FQNEAQ (reference sequence). V gave up 7 bases and J gave up 8 bases, with 11 bases separating them. The chain's CDR3 is CASNREGEKLFF. CDR3 nucleotide sequence: TGTGCCAGCAACAGGGAAGGGGAAAAACTGTTTTTT.

This chain uses TRBV6-1 with TRBJ2-3; TRBD2 matches 7 bases. The CDR3 spans 17 residues. Trimming at V came to 1 base and at J to 0 bases, leaving 7 bases not matched to a gene. Germline lookup yields CDR1 MNHNS and CDR2 SASEGT. Written as DNA, the CDR3 is TGTGCCAGCAGTGAAGTCTGGGGGGGGTTTAGCACAGATACGCAGTATTTT. This encodes CASSEVWGGFSTDTQYF.

The CDR3 region has the DNA TGTGCCAGCAGCTTAGTACCCGACTGGGTGTACACTGAAGCTTTCTTT. Translated, it gives CASSLVPDWVYTEAFF. V gene TRBV7-8 combines with J gene TRBJ1-1; D unclear. Germline CDR1 is SGHVS and CDR2 is FQNEAQ. Trimming removed 1 base at V and 3 bases at J, with 15 bases between. This CDR3 is built from 16 residues.

This clone was recorded once. The rearrangement uses TRBV19 and TRBJ2-7, with 10 bases lining up with TRBD1. CDR3 length: 16 amino acids. CDR1 LNHDA and CDR2 SQIVND come from the germline V gene (reference sequence). Unmatched junction bases numbered 7, after V lost 4 bases and J lost 1 base. The CDR3 bases are TGTGCCAGTAGTAGCTCCGGGACAGGGGAGTCCTACGAGCAGTACTTC. As protein: CASSSSGTGESYEQYF.